This passage covers 28 T cell receptor beta chains from one sample sequenced in a study of blood T cell repertoires in COVID-19. Using immunoSEQ multiplex PCR, the repertoire was profiled, and TCRdb retains in-frame clones only, with some absent. The sample consists of some 190,000 clones, 85% to 90% of them appearing once. The sequenced material came from peripheral blood. These receptors originate from a man in his late teens or twenties with active or convalescent COVID-19.

CDR3 region: CSAGTGGNTEAFF. CDR3 bases: TGCAGCGCCGGGACAGGGGGGAACACTGAAGCTTTCTTT. The V and J genes are TRBV29-1 and TRBJ1-1; 11 positions agree with TRBD1. CDR1 and CDR2 from the germline V gene are SQVTM and ANQGSEA. The CDR3 has 13 residues. Trimming took 7 bases from V and 1 from J; bases not matched to a gene: 2.

The gene calls are TRBV2 and TRBJ2-1; TRBD2 agrees at 10 bases. Trimming removed 6 bases from V and 4 bases from J; junction bases left unmatched: 6. Germline V gene sequence: CDR1 SNHLY, CDR2 FYNNEI. CDR3 length equals 15 residues. CDR3 residues: CASRLAGGGYNEQFF. The CDR3 DNA reads as TGTGCCAGCAGGTTAGCGGGGGGCGGTTACAATGAGCAGTTCTTC.

The V gene is TRBV30, the J gene TRBJ1-6; D not resolved. V was pared by 0 bases and J by 4 bases, with 7 bases between. The CDR3 covers 14 residues. Germline CDR1 is GTSNPN and CDR2 is SVGIG (reference sequence). CDR3 sequence: CAWSVSQYNSPLHF. CDR3 nucleotide sequence: TGTGCCTGGAGTGTCTCTCAGTATAATTCACCCCTCCACTTT.

The V gene is TRBV29-1, the J gene TRBJ1-1; 9 nucleotides match TRBD1. Germline CDR1 is SQVTM and CDR2 is ANQGSEA. J was trimmed by 3 bases and V by 5 bases; bases with no gene match: 4. The CDR3 runs to 13 residues. The CDR3 region has the DNA TGCAGCGTTAAGACAGGGGGAGACACTGAAGCTTTCTTT. Encoded protein: CSVKTGGDTEAFF.

V is TRBV4-3 and J is TRBJ2-7; D might be TRBD1 (6 bases). The germline V and J ends were trimmed by 1 base and 3 bases, with 13 bases remaining between them. Germline lookup yields CDR1 LGHNA and CDR2 YSLEER. The CDR3 extends over 15 amino acids. CDR3 residues: CASSQVFGGGYEQYF. In DNA form, the CDR3 reads TGCGCCAGCAGCCAAGTTTTTGGGGGCGGCTACGAGCAGTACTTC.

The chain has TRBV15 and TRBJ1-5; no reliable D call. V lost 5 bases, J lost 6 bases, and 14 bases lay in between. CDR3 size: 14 residues. Germline CDR1 and CDR2: LNHNV and YYDKDF (reference sequence). The CDR3 coding sequence is TGTGCCACCAGCTCCAACCGGGGATTTCAGCCCCAGCATTTT. It is translated as CATSSNRGFQPQHF.

The chain couples TRBV11-1 to TRBJ2-2, with TRBD1 matching 11 bases. The CDR3 sequence is 16 residues long. The germline V gene encodes CDR1 SGHAT and CDR2 FQDESV (reference sequence). V shed 5 bases, J shed 6 bases, and the junction held 8 bases outside the gene matches. The CDR3, as DNA: TGTGCCAGCAGCGTAAGGACAGGGGGCATCGCCGGGGAGCTGTTTTTT. Encoded protein: CASSVRTGGIAGELFF.

The chain has TRBV5-1 and TRBJ1-2, with 9 bases matching TRBD1. With V trimmed by 5 bases and J by 4 bases, 12 bases remained unmatched. CDR1 is SGHRS and CDR2 is YFSETQ in the germline V gene. CDR3 length: 16 amino acids. The CDR3 loop reads CASSTGQGTYSYGYTF. CDR3 bases: TGCGCCAGCAGTACGGGACAGGGAACATATAGCTATGGCTACACCTTC.

The rearrangement links TRBV2 to TRBJ2-1, with D hard to call. Trimming left V 7 bases short and J 9 bases short, with 10 bases between. The CDR3 has 11 amino acids. Germline V gene lookup returns CDR1 SNHLY and CDR2 FYNNEI. CDR3 sequence (DNA): TGTGCCAGCACACGAGCATCTGAGCAGTTCTTC. This sequence encodes CASTRASEQFF.

This rearrangement joins TRBV7-9 to TRBJ1-1; D gene ambiguous. The V and J ends lost 2 bases and 3 bases respectively, with 13 bases between them. CDR3 length: 15 residues. Germline CDR1 SEHNR, CDR2 FQNEAQ (reference sequence). CDR3 region: CASSLSRQIYTEAFF. The CDR3 bases are TGTGCCAGCAGCTTATCCCGTCAGATTTACACTGAAGCTTTCTTT.

The rearrangement joins TRBV5-1 to TRBJ2-7; 9 bases are shared with TRBD1. Germline CDR1 is SGHRS and CDR2 is YFSETQ. With V trimmed by 2 bases and J by 4 bases, 7 bases remained unmatched. The CDR3 consists of 15 residues. The CDR3 loop is CASSLDTGTGYEQYF. The CDR3 DNA reads as TGCGCCAGCAGCTTAGACACCGGGACAGGGTACGAGCAGTACTTC.

The rearrangement uses TRBV18 and TRBJ1-4, with D unclear. CDR3 length equals 16 residues. Germline V lookup: CDR1 KGHSH, CDR2 LQKENI. Between the trimmed V and J ends, which lost 2 bases and 0 bases, there was a span of 10 bases. The CDR3 loop is CASSPVEQATNEKLFF. In nucleotides, the CDR3 is TGTGCCAGCTCACCAGTCGAGCAGGCAACTAATGAAAAACTGTTTTTT.

This clone was observed at least ten times. This rearrangement joins TRBV6-2 or TRBV6-3 to TRBJ2-7; 7 nucleotides match TRBD1. The germline CDR1 and CDR2 sequences are MNHEY and SVGEGT. This CDR3 has 14 residues. Germline trimming cut 5 bases from V and 5 bases from J; bases unmatched to any gene: 9. CDR3 sequence (DNA): TGTGCCAGCAGTACCGGGACAGAAGGGAACGAGCAGTACTTC. It encodes CASSTGTEGNEQYF.

This clone was observed a few times. The rearrangement uses TRBV5-5 and TRBJ2-2; no firm D call. The length of the CDR3 is 15 residues. The germline V gene has CDR1 SGHKS and CDR2 YYEKEE (reference sequence). Deletions cut 7 bases from V and 5 bases from J, with 18 bases between. CDR3 coding DNA: TGTGCCAGCGACCCTGGCCTAGTGAGAACCGGGGAGCTGTTTTTT. Its protein is CASDPGLVRTGELFF.

The V call is TRBV18, the J call TRBJ2-3; the match to TRBD2 covers 9 bases. Germline CDR1 KGHSH, CDR2 LQKENI. This CDR3 is 15 amino acids long. V trimming: 2 bases; J trimming: 4 bases; junction bases outside the gene matches: 4. DNA of the CDR3: TGTGCCAGCTCACCAACGGCGGGGGGGCCAGATACGCAGTATTTT. Translated, it gives CASSPTAGGPDTQYF.

V is TRBV29-1 and J is TRBJ1-2; D is ambiguous. This CDR3 has 12 amino acids. Germline values: CDR1 SQVTM, CDR2 ANQGSEA. V lost 4 bases, J lost 4 bases, and 10 bases lay in between. The CDR3 here is CSVGEGGYGYTF. CDR3 coding DNA: TGCAGCGTTGGTGAAGGAGGCTATGGCTACACCTTC.

The V call is TRBV6-2 or TRBV6-3, the J call TRBJ1-3; TRBD1 might be the D (6 bases). Trimming pared 5 bases from V and 0 bases from J, leaving 8 bases between. The germline V gene has CDR1 MNHEY and CDR2 SVGEGT. This CDR3 region has 14 residues. The CDR3 protein is CASSPDSSGNTIYF. Written as DNA, the CDR3 is TGTGCCAGCAGTCCGGACAGCTCTGGAAACACCATATATTTT.

CDR3 in amino acids: CASSEGQITGELFF. Here the CDR3 DNA reads TGCGCCAGCAGCGAGGGACAGATCACCGGGGAGCTGTTTTTT. This chain uses TRBV5-1 with TRBJ2-2, with TRBD1 matching over 7 bases. V lost 4 bases and J lost 4; bases outside the gene matches: 4. In germline, CDR1 is SGHRS, CDR2 YFSETQ. This CDR3 comprises 14 residues.

The chain links TRBV9 to TRBJ1-3; D is unclear. The CDR3 is 15 residues long. V was shortened by 0 bases and J by 1 base, with 8 bases between the two germline ends. Germline CDR1 and CDR2: SGDLS and YYNGEE. DNA for the CDR3: TGTGCCAGCAGCGTAGCTCTCGGGTCTGGAAACACCATATATTTT. It is translated as CASSVALGSGNTIYF.

This chain connects TRBV6-5 to TRBJ1-2; 7 bases are a match to TRBD1. In germline, CDR1 is MNHEY, CDR2 SVGAGI. V was pared by 5 bases and J by 7 bases, with 13 bases of the junction left unmatched. This CDR3 has 15 residues. This CDR3 is CASSTSLGGSSGYTF. Written as DNA, the CDR3 is TGTGCCAGCAGTACGAGTTTAGGGGGCTCATCTGGCTACACCTTC.

Points on this clone: A read error is possible here, since a much larger clone lies one base away. This same CDR3 is encoded by further DNA sequences in the sample. The genes are TRBV18 and TRBJ2-7, with a tentative D call TRBD1 (6 bases). There are 12 residues in the CDR3. Germline V gene lookup returns CDR1 KGHSH and CDR2 LQKENI. The germline V and J ends were trimmed by 3 bases and 4 bases, with 7 bases remaining between them. CDR3 residues: CASSPTGYEQYF. DNA for the CDR3: TGTGCCAGCTCACCTACAGGGTACGAGCAGTACTTC.

J is TRBJ1-2 and V is TRBV27, with D uncertain. CDR1 MNHEY and CDR2 SMNVEV come from the germline V gene (reference sequence). The CDR3 has 15 residues. V gave up 3 bases and J gave up 5 bases, with 16 bases separating them. The CDR3 nucleotides are TGTGCCAGCAGTTTCTCTTTCGAGGGAGGGTATGGCTACACCTTC. This sequence encodes CASSFSFEGGYGYTF.

This clone came up a few times. The rearrangement joins TRBV3-1 (or the pseudogene TRBV3-2) to TRBJ1-1; TRBD1 might be the D (5 bases). Trimming removed 0 bases at V and 1 base at J, with 21 bases between. The CDR3 is 19 residues long. The germline CDR1 and CDR2 sequences are LGHDT and YNNKEL (reference sequence). Here the CDR3 reads CASSQDLSEGPIWNTEAFF. In nucleotides, the CDR3 is TGTGCCAGCAGCCAAGATCTGTCGGAGGGGCCAATCTGGAACACTGAAGCTTTCTTT.

The rearrangement joins TRBV5-1 to TRBJ2-5, with D tentatively TRBD1 (6 bases). There are 14 residues in the CDR3. Germline V gene lookup returns CDR1 SGHRS and CDR2 YFSETQ. With 6 bases removed from V and 2 bases from J, the gap between germline ends came to 14 bases. The CDR3 DNA is TGCGCCAGCAAGCAGGGGTCTAGGCAAGAGACCCAGTACTTC. This sequence encodes CASKQGSRQETQYF.

The chain combines TRBV5-1 with TRBJ2-2, with 10 positions matching TRBD2. Per germline, CDR1 SGHRS and CDR2 YFSETQ. V lost 0 bases, J lost 6 bases, and 8 bases stayed unmatched. The CDR3 has 17 amino acids. The CDR3 spells CASSLAAERGGSGELFF. Here the CDR3 DNA reads TGCGCCAGCAGCTTGGCCGCGGAGCGGGGGGGCTCCGGGGAGCTGTTTTTT.

In this sample, this clone turned up a few times. The chain uses TRBV4-1 and TRBJ1-2; D unclear. The length of the CDR3 is 18 residues. The V end was cut by 0 bases, the J end by 0 bases, with 17 bases between. CDR1 MGHRA and CDR2 YSYEKL come from the germline V gene. CDR3 nucleotide sequence: TGCGCCAGCAGCCAAGATTTATCGGCAGTAACAGCTAACTATGGCTACACCTTC. Its protein is CASSQDLSAVTANYGYTF.

The chain employs TRBV7-9 and TRBJ2-7; 8 nucleotides match TRBD2. Germline-derived CDR1 and CDR2 are SEHNR and FQNEAQ (reference sequence). The CDR3 extends over 13 amino acids. V was clipped by 5 bases and J by 7 bases; unmatched bases: 7. CDR3 in amino acids: CASSAGTRPEQYF. For the CDR3, the DNA is TGTGCCAGCAGCGCCGGGACTAGGCCTGAGCAGTACTTC. Supplemented by reference TRBV7-9 and TRBJ2-7, the full variable domain reads DTGVSQNPRHKITKRGQNVTFRCDPISEHNRLYWYRQTLGQGPEFLTYFQNEAQLEKSRLLSDRFSAERPKGSFSTLEIQRTEQGDSAMYLCASSAGTRPEQYFGPGTRLTVT.

The chain has TRBV19 and TRBJ2-1; 8 bases align to TRBD2. CDR1 is LNHDA and CDR2 is SQIVND in the germline V gene (reference sequence). The trim removed 5 bases at V and 0 bases at J, leaving 6 bases unmatched. This CDR3 spans 16 amino acids. Here the CDR3 DNA reads TGTGCCAGTAGTTCAAGAAGCGGGAGCTCCTACAATGAGCAGTTCTTC. Encoded protein: CASSSRSGSSYNEQFF.